This is a list of T cell receptor beta chains from one sample in a study of cytomegalovirus exposure and HLA in healthy donors. The table came from immunoSEQ multiplex PCR; TCRdb's copy has only in-frame clones and leaves some out. This table holds approximately 150,000 clones, around 87% found once. Sequences were obtained from PBMCs. These TCRs come from a man between 18 and 29 years old in good health and CMV-seropositive. Each CDR3 is given with its conserved first and last residue. A D gene is named only where the DNA matches it firmly. Size values are once, few and many counts, or a class for expanded clones, and some rows have none.

J gene,V gene,D gene,clone size,CDR3 DNA,CDR3 protein
TRBJ2-7,TRBV7-6,TRBD1,-,TGTGCCAGCAGCTTATCAGACAGGGGCGGGTTCTACGAGCAGTACTTC,CASSLSDRGGFYEQYF
TRBJ2-1,TRBV2,TRBD2,-,TGTGCCAGCACCCAAGCGGGAGGAATTGTTGAGCAGTTCTTC,CASTQAGGIVEQFF
TRBJ2-7,TRBV19,TRBD2,-,TGTGCCAGTCGATCGGGGGGAAACTACGAGCAGTACTTC,CASRSGGNYEQYF
TRBJ2-7,TRBV7-3,-,-,TGTGCCAGCAGCCCCCGCCCCAGGGGCGAGCAGTACTTC,CASSPRPRGEQYF
TRBJ1-2,TRBV30,-,-,TGTGCCTGGAGTGTTTGGGGGCTTAATGGCTACACCTTC,CAWSVWGLNGYTF
TRBJ1-2,TRBV18,TRBD1,-,TGTGCCAGCTCACCCTTACCCGGACAGGGTGGAAGTGAGGGCTACACCTTC,CASSPLPGQGGSEGYTF
TRBJ1-2,TRBV19,-,-,TGTGCCAGTAGTATAGTGGCGGGAACTTCTAACTATGGCTACACCTTC,CASSIVAGTSNYGYTF
TRBJ1-1,TRBV7-9,TRBD1,many,TGTGCCAGCAGCAAACGGGACAGGGCCGGCACTGAAGCTTTCTTT,CASSKRDRAGTEAFF
TRBJ1-2,TRBV18,TRBD1,-,TGTGCCAGCTCCCCCGGGACAGACCAGGGGTACACCTTC,CASSPGTDQGYTF
TRBJ2-7,TRBV10-3,-,-,TGTGCCATCCAGGGCCTCGCCGACTACGAGCAGTACTTC,CAIQGLADYEQYF
TRBJ2-7,TRBV6-5,-,-,TGTGCCAGCAGTTACTCGGGGGACAACTACGAGCAGTACTTC,CASSYSGDNYEQYF
TRBJ1-2,TRBV19,TRBD1,once,TGTGCCAGTAGTCCAGAAACAGGGGGCGCCGACTATGGCTACACCTTC,CASSPETGGADYGYTF
TRBJ1-5,TRBV6-1,TRBD1,few,TGTGCCAGCAGTCCACTACAGGGGAATCAGCCCCAGCATTTT,CASSPLQGNQPQHF
TRBJ1-6,TRBV6-5,-,-,TGTGCCAGCAGTTACTCGGGGGGAGGTTATAATTCACCCCTCCACTTT,CASSYSGGGYNSPLHF
TRBJ1-4,TRBV19,-,-,TGTGCCAGTAGTATTAGCGCCGGATCTAATGAAAAACTGTTTTTT,CASSISAGSNEKLFF
TRBJ1-3,TRBV5-5,-,-,TGTGCCAGCAGCTTGGGGGGGCTCTACTCTGGAAACACCATATATTTT,CASSLGGLYSGNTIYF
TRBJ2-2,TRBV18,-,-,TGTGCCAGCTCACCTCAGGGCAGGTGGAACACCGGGGAGCTGTTTTTT,CASSPQGRWNTGELFF
TRBJ1-4,TRBV11-2,-,-,TGTGCCAGCACTCTACGAACAGGAACAACACCAACTAATGAAAAACTGTTTTTT,CASTLRTGTTPTNEKLFF
TRBJ1-5,TRBV19,TRBD1,-,TGTGCCAGTAGTGTTACAGGGGGCAATCAGCCCCAGCATTTT,CASSVTGGNQPQHF
TRBJ1-1,TRBV27,-,once,TGTGCCAGCAGTTTACAAGGGGGTCTGACTGAAGCTTTCTTT,CASSLQGGLTEAFF
TRBJ2-1,TRBV27,-,few,TGTGCCAGCAGTTTCTCTACTTACAATGAGCAGTTCTTC,CASSFSTYNEQFF
TRBJ1-1,TRBV2,TRBD1,-,TGTGCCAGCAGTGGGACAGGACATTGGGGGACTGAAGCTTTCTTT,CASSGTGHWGTEAFF
TRBJ2-7,TRBV11-2,TRBD2,-,TGTGCCAGCAGCCGCCAGGGAGGACTAGCGGGATTTCGGTGGGAGCAGTACTTC,CASSRQGGLAGFRWEQYF
TRBJ1-2,TRBV9,-,once,TGTGCCAGCAGCGTAGGGCCAGGGCCTGATGGCTACACCTTC,CASSVGPGPDGYTF
TRBJ2-7,TRBV6-5,TRBD1,-,TGTGCCAGCAGTACCGGACAGGGATCGAGCGAGCAGTACTTC,CASSTGQGSSEQYF
TRBJ2-7,TRBV5-1,-,-,TGCGCCAGCAGCTTTTTCCCCCCCTTTCACGACTGCTACGAGCAGTACTTC,CASSFFPPFHDCYEQYF
TRBJ1-4,TRBV5-6,-,-,TGTGCCAGCAGCTTGGTGCAGGGTGCGGATGAAAAACTGTTTTTT,CASSLVQGADEKLFF
TRBJ2-6,TRBV5-1,-,-,TGCGCCAGCAGCTTGGGCGGATCTGGGGCCAACGTCCTGACTTTC,CASSLGGSGANVLTF
TRBJ2-7,TRBV19,-,-,TGTGCCAGTAGTCATGGCCTCGCCTACGAGCAGTACTTC,CASSHGLAYEQYF
TRBJ2-1,TRBV7-6,TRBD2,-,TGTGCCAGCAGCGCCGGGACTAGGGGCTCTTGGGAGCAGTTCTTC,CASSAGTRGSWEQFF
TRBJ2-7,TRBV5-4,TRBD1,-,TGTGCCAGCAGCTTGCGGCAGGGGGACGAGCAGTACTTC,CASSLRQGDEQYF
TRBJ2-7,TRBV6-5,TRBD1,-,TGTGCCAGCCAAAGACAGGGTAGCTCCTACGAGCAGTACTTC,CASQRQGSSYEQYF
TRBJ1-4,TRBV19,-,-,TGTGCCAGTAGTCCCGGGACAACTAATGAAAAACTGTTTTTT,CASSPGTTNEKLFF
TRBJ1-1,TRBV27,-,-,TGTGCCAGCAGTAAGGGGCAGCCTAACACTGAAGCTTTCTTT,CASSKGQPNTEAFF
TRBJ2-1,TRBV6-1,TRBD2,-,TGTGCCAGCAGTGGGGGACTAGAAGAGGGTGAGCAGTTCTTC,CASSGGLEEGEQFF
TRBJ2-7,TRBV28,TRBD2,-,TGTGCCAGCAGTCCCCAACTAGCGGGAAGGGACGAGCAGTACTTC,CASSPQLAGRDEQYF
TRBJ2-1,TRBV9,TRBD1,-,TGTGCCAGCAGCCTGAGAGGGGACAGGGGGAATAATGAGCAGTTCTTC,CASSLRGDRGNNEQFF
TRBJ1-2,TRBV14,-,-,TGTGCCAGCAGCCAAGCTCGCCGTGGGCGCTATGGCTACACCTTC,CASSQARRGRYGYTF
TRBJ2-7,TRBV15,TRBD1,-,TGTGCCACCAGCGAACCGGGACAGGGGAACGAGCAGTACTTC,CATSEPGQGNEQYF